Each of the 15 T cell receptor beta chains below was sequenced from the same sample in a study of T cells in Graves' hyperthyroidism and ophthalmopathy. RNA transcripts served as the template for amplifying TCR beta CDR3 regions. The study used the HTBI primer set for a first-round RT-PCR of the TCR CDR3. TCRdb analysed the multiplex PCR reads with MiXCR anew, one entry per CDR3 protein. Found here are 660,000 or so distinct CDR3 sequences, less than 25% of them singletons; the top ten hold around a third. The sample taken for sequencing was blood. Receptors were obtained from a man under 40 with Graves' ophthalmopathy.

This clonotype has a count of ten or more. J is TRBJ2-1 and V is TRBV28; the D gene is possibly TRBD1 (7 bases). This CDR3 spans 15 amino acids. V shed 2 bases and J shed 4 bases, with 12 bases lying between them. Per germline, CDR1 MDHEN and CDR2 SYDVKM. As DNA, the CDR3 is TGTGCCAGCAGTTTACAGGGGGGTACATACAATGAGCAGTTCTTC. Its protein product is CASSLQGGTYNEQFF.

This clonotype was seen a few times. The chain couples TRBV12-3 or TRBV12-4 to TRBJ2-1; D may be TRBD1 (6 bases). The V end lost 5 bases, the J end lost 5 bases, and 16 bases lay between the germline ends. The CDR3 covers 15 residues. In DNA, the CDR3 is TGTGCCAGCAGTCCCCTCGGCCGGGACAACAATGAGCAGTTCTTC. Translated: CASSPLGRDNNEQFF.

With regard to this clonotype: The germline gene is not matched at one end of the junction; a read error may be the cause. V gene TRBV6-5 combines with J gene TRBJ2-2; D ambiguous. The CDR3 contains 14 residues. Germline V CDR1 and CDR2: MNHEY, SVGAGI. CDR3 in amino acids: CASRYSANTGELFF. CDR3 bases: TGTGCCAGCAGGTACTCAGCGAACACCGGGGAGCTGTTTTTT.

This clonotype was seen only a few times. The chain recombines TRBV5-1 with TRBJ1-3; tentatively, D is TRBD1 (5 bases). The CDR3 sequence is 15 residues long. V was trimmed by 4 bases and J by 4 bases, leaving 15 bases between them. The germline V gene encodes CDR1 SGHRS and CDR2 YFSETQ. The CDR3 region is CASSTTGTTGNTIYF. CDR3 in DNA: TGCGCCAGCAGCACCACCGGGACGACCGGAAACACCATATATTTT.

Only a few counts were recorded for this clonotype. The genes are TRBV2 and TRBJ2-5; D might be TRBD1 (6 bases). The CDR3 consists of 13 residues. Germline V gene data show CDR1 as SNHLY and CDR2 as FYNNEI. Trimming removed 7 bases from V and 4 bases from J, with 13 bases in between. CDR3 sequence reads: CASKAGAGETQYF. The CDR3 nucleotides read TGTGCCAGCAAGGCAGGGGCCGGAGAGACCCAGTACTTC.

There are a few counts of this clonotype. J is TRBJ1-3 and V is TRBV11-3, with D maybe TRBD1 (6 bases). This CDR3 region has 15 residues. Germline lookup yields CDR1 SGHNT and CDR2 YENEEA. The germline V and J ends were trimmed by 3 bases and 0 bases, with 9 bases remaining between them. The CDR3 DNA follows: TGTGCCAGCAGCTTGACGGGGGCCTCTGGAAACACCATATATTTT. Its protein is CASSLTGASGNTIYF.

This clonotype was seen more than once but under ten times. The chain is built from TRBV20-1 and TRBJ2-1; D is perhaps TRBD2 (5 bases). Trimming took 1 base from V and 6 from J, leaving 19 bases between them. Germline CDR1 is DFQATT and CDR2 is SNEGSKA (reference sequence). The CDR3 totals 16 residues. The chain's CDR3 is CSARGRAEAVGNEQFF. The CDR3 coding sequence is TGCAGTGCTAGAGGCCGAGCGGAGGCGGTAGGCAATGAGCAGTTCTTC.

In its sample, this clonotype was seen many times. This chain joins TRBV6-2 or TRBV6-3 and TRBJ1-1; no clear D gene. V was pared by 5 bases and J by 0 bases, with 13 bases between. The CDR3 has 15 amino acids. In germline, CDR1 is MNHEY, CDR2 SVGEGT. The CDR3 sequence is CASSRAGLMNTEAFF. Written as DNA, the CDR3 is TGTGCCAGCAGTCGGGCGGGCCTGATGAACACTGAAGCTTTCTTT.

At least ten counts were recorded for this clonotype. The chain joins TRBV20-1 to TRBJ2-7; tentatively, D is TRBD1 (6 bases). The CDR3 contains 13 residues. The V and J ends lost 4 bases and 6 bases respectively, with 16 bases between them. In germline, CDR1 is DFQATT, CDR2 SNEGSKA (reference sequence). CDR3 sequence (DNA): TGCAGTGCTACAGAACAGGGAATCGGCGAGCAGTACTTC. Its translation: CSATEQGIGEQYF.

This chain links TRBV12-3 or TRBV12-4 with TRBJ2-1; TRBD2 aligns across 9 bases. V lost 10 bases to trimming and J lost 2 bases; unmatched junction nucleotides: 6. CDR3 length: 14 amino acids. This chain's CDR3 is CANLLAGTYNEQFF. The CDR3 DNA follows: TGTGCCAACCTACTAGCGGGTACCTACAATGAGCAGTTCTTC.

This clonotype was detected only a few times. The J gene is TRBJ2-2, the V gene TRBV13, with D maybe TRBD2 (5 bases). CDR1 and CDR2 (germline): PRHDT, FYEKMQ (reference sequence). The CDR3 covers 16 residues. V shed 6 bases and J shed 0 bases, with 14 bases lying between them. In nucleotides, the CDR3 is TGTGCCAGCAGTCAAACGAGGGATTCGAACACCGGGGAGCTGTTTTTT. Translated: CASSQTRDSNTGELFF. Combining the CDR3 with reference TRBV13 and TRBJ2-2 gives the whole variable domain AAGVIQSPRHLIKEKRETATLKCYPIPRHDTVYWYQQGPGQDPQFLISFYEKMQSDKGSIPDRFSAQQFSDYHSELNMSSLELGDSALYFCASSQTRDSNTGELFFGEGSRLTVL.

V gene TRBV28 combines with J gene TRBJ2-7, with D hard to call. CDR3 length: 14 residues. V lost 2 bases to trimming and J lost 0 bases, with 8 bases between them. Germline-derived CDR1 and CDR2 are MDHEN and SYDVKM. Here the CDR3 DNA reads TGTGCCAGCAGTTTAGCGGCGAACTCCTACGAGCAGTACTTC. It yields the protein CASSLAANSYEQYF.

This clonotype has just a few counts. The chain links TRBV7-9 to TRBJ1-5; D gene ambiguous. The CDR3 runs 16 residues. V was clipped by 3 bases and J by 7 bases, with 19 bases between them. The germline V gene encodes CDR1 SEHNR and CDR2 FQNEAQ (reference sequence). CDR3: CASSFSPGFGNQPQHF. Here the CDR3 DNA reads TGTGCCAGCAGCTTCTCCCCCGGGTTTGGGAACCAGCCCCAGCATTTT.

The rearrangement joins TRBV4-1 to TRBJ2-1; perhaps D is TRBD1 or TRBD2 (5 bases each). This CDR3 is 16 amino acids long. Germline CDR1 MGHRA, CDR2 YSYEKL. V lost 1 base and J 7 bases, leaving 17 bases between the germline ends. The CDR3 DNA sequence: TGCGCCAGCAGCCAAGCGGCAGGGAGTTTAATGAATGAGCAGTTCTTC. It codes for CASSQAAGSLMNEQFF.

The chain employs TRBV20-1 and TRBJ2-5; D gene ambiguous. This CDR3 comprises 14 residues. Germline V gene lookup returns CDR1 DFQATT and CDR2 SNEGSKA (reference sequence). Trimming took off 1 base at V and 1 base at J, with 10 bases between the two ends. Written as DNA, the CDR3 is TGCAGTGCTAGAGGGGCGGCGGCCCAAGAGACCCAGTACTTC. It codes for CSARGAAAQETQYF.